This is a list of T cell receptor beta chains from one sample in a study of cytomegalovirus exposure and HLA in healthy donors. Sequencing was performed with immunoSEQ multiplex PCR; in TCRdb, only in-frame clones are kept and a portion is missing. The sample has approximately 150,000 clones, under 80% seen once. The sequencing input was PBMCs. The source is a man aged 40-49 years in good health and CMV-seronegative. The CDR3 runs from the conserved cysteine through the conserved F or W. D genes are given only for firm matches. Clone size is shown for a subset of rows, as once, few, many or a class of expanded clone.

D gene,clone size,J gene,V gene,CDR3 protein,CDR3 DNA
TRBD1,-,TRBJ2-7,TRBV5-1,CARTVGQGYEQYF,TGCGCCAGGACGGTAGGACAGGGCTACGAGCAGTACTTC
TRBD1,-,TRBJ2-5,TRBV5-1,CASSLQGREETQYF,TGCGCCAGCAGCTTACAGGGGCGGGAAGAGACCCAGTACTTC
TRBD1,-,TRBJ2-2,TRBV11-2,CASSPSGGASDTGELFF,TGTGCCAGCAGCCCCTCAGGGGGCGCTTCAGACACCGGGGAGCTGTTTTTT
-,once,TRBJ2-7,TRBV7-9,CASSSLYEQYF,TGTGCCAGCAGCTCACTCTACGAGCAGTACTTC
-,-,TRBJ2-2,TRBV6-1,CASTLSPGYTGELFF,TGTGCCAGCACTCTGTCCCCGGGGTACACCGGGGAGCTGTTTTTT
TRBD2,-,TRBJ2-1,TRBV2,CASAGTSKFF,TGTGCCAGCGCCGGGACTAGTAAGTTCTTC
-,-,TRBJ2-3,TRBV4-3,CASSQSDSTDTQYF,TGCGCCAGCAGCCAGAGCGACAGCACAGATACGCAGTATTTT
TRBD1,-,TRBJ1-6,TRBV27,CASRAQGAHNSPLHF,TGTGCCAGCAGGGCCCAGGGGGCTCATAATTCACCCCTCCACTTT
-,once,TRBJ1-5,TRBV10-3,CAIRREPGEPQHF,TGTGCCATAAGAAGGGAGCCAGGCGAGCCCCAGCATTTT
TRBD1,-,TRBJ2-5,TRBV5-6,CASTRQGRETQYF,TGTGCCAGCACCCGACAGGGGAGAGAGACCCAGTACTTC
TRBD2,-,TRBJ2-2,TRBV4-2,CASSPSLAGGPSSNTGELFF,TGTGCCAGCAGCCCCTCACTAGCGGGGGGGCCTTCTAGTAACACCGGGGAGCTGTTTTTT
-,-,TRBJ2-3,TRBV11-3,CASSLGHREDTDTQYF,TGTGCCAGCAGCTTAGGCCACCGGGAAGACACAGATACGCAGTATTTT
-,-,TRBJ2-3,TRBV19,CASSMIGARTDTQYF,TGTGCCAGTAGTATGATCGGAGCCCGCACAGATACGCAGTATTTT
-,-,TRBJ2-1,TRBV6-4,CASSGGGNEQFF,TGTGCCAGCAGTGGAGGGGGCAATGAGCAGTTCTTC
-,-,TRBJ2-5,TRBV2,CASKRDGGSQETQYF,TGTGCCAGCAAGAGGGACGGGGGATCCCAAGAGACCCAGTACTTC
-,few,TRBJ1-6,TRBV30,CAWTKPGQSYNSPLHF,TGTGCCTGGACCAAGCCTGGACAGTCTTATAATTCACCCCTCCACTTT